This T cell receptor (beta chain) was documented in a study of cytotoxic CD8 clonotypes in ibrutinib-treated CLL. Study context: Response material was collected after a median approximately 12 months of treatment, range 6 to 36.

Sequencing was designed to attain a depth spanning 1 in 200,000 to 1 in 1 million T cells. Assay used: immunoSEQ multiplex PCR; TCRdb lists only in-frame clones, some missing. This table holds roughly 220,000 clones, 60% to 80% found once. CDR3 length: 14 amino acids. The V gene's germline CDR1 is SGHRS and CDR2 YFSETQ. The trim removed 4 bases at V and 3 bases at J, leaving 3 bases unmatched. The material sequenced was PBMCs, taken after 12 months of ibrutinib treatment. This clonotype originated in a human donor with chronic lymphocytic leukemia. The chain links TRBV5-1 to TRBJ2-5; 10 nucleotides align to TRBD1. CDR3: CASSPGTGEETQYF. Written as DNA, the CDR3 is TGCGCCAGCAGCCCCGGGACAGGGGAAGAGACCCAGTACTTC.